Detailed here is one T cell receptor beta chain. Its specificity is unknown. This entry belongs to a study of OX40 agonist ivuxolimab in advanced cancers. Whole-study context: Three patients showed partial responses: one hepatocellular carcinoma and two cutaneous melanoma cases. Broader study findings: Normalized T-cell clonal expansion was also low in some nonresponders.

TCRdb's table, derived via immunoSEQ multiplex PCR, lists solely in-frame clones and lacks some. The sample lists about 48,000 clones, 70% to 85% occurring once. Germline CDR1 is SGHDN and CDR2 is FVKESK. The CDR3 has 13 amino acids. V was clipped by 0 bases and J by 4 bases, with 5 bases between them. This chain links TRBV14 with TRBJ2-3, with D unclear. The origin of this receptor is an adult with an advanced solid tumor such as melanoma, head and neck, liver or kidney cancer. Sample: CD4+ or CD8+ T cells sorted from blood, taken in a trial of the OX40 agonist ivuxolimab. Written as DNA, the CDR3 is TGTGCCAGCAGCCAAGAAGAGCCAGATACGCAGTATTTT. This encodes CASSQEEPDTQYF. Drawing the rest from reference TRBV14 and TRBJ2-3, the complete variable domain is EAGVTQFPSHSVIEKGQTVTLRCDPISGHDNLYWYRRVMGKEIKFLLHFVKESKQDESGMPNNRFLAERTGGTYSTLKVQPAELEDSGVYFCASSQEEPDTQYFGPGTRLTVL.